These 26 T cell receptor beta chains were all obtained from the same sample, sequenced in a study of cytomegalovirus exposure and HLA in healthy donors. PCR used 60 Vbeta primers and 13 Jbeta primers. Some clones are missing from TCRdb's copy, which holds only in-frame ones; the method was immunoSEQ multiplex PCR. Here the sample spans about 160,000 clones, around 68% being singletons. Material for sequencing was PBMCs. These receptors originate from a woman between 35 and 50 years old in good health and CMV-seropositive.

This chain joins TRBV5-4 and TRBJ2-3; 7 bases map to TRBD1. The CDR3 covers 15 residues. Germline lookup yields CDR1 SGHNT and CDR2 YYREEE (reference sequence). The trim removed 4 bases at V and 2 bases at J, leaving 7 bases unmatched. The CDR3 protein is CASSQTGQATDTQYF. CDR3 sequence (DNA): TGTGCCAGCAGCCAAACCGGACAGGCCACAGATACGCAGTATTTT.

The chain joins TRBV4-2 to TRBJ1-5, with TRBD1 identical over 9 bases. The CDR3 extends over 19 amino acids. CDR1 and CDR2 from the germline V gene are LGHNA and YNFKEQ. Trimming cost V 1 base and J 4 bases; bases outside gene matches: 14. Here the CDR3 reads CASSQAGTGFGDVNQPQHF. DNA of the CDR3: TGTGCCAGCAGCCAAGCCGGGACAGGGTTTGGGGACGTGAATCAGCCCCAGCATTTT.

The genes are TRBV7-2 and TRBJ2-3; 8 bases line up with TRBD1. The CDR3 is made up of 15 amino acids. V dropped 5 bases and J dropped 4; count of bases not matched to a gene: 8. Germline V gene data show CDR1 as SGHTA and CDR2 as FQGNSA. The CDR3 bases are TGTGCCAGCAGCCCGAGGACAGGGAGAGCAGATACGCAGTATTTT. This sequence encodes CASSPRTGRADTQYF.

The CDR3 spells CASSQGGAVGTEAFF. The CDR3 nucleotides are TGCGCCAGCAGCCAAGGAGGCGCTGTGGGCACTGAAGCTTTCTTT. This sequence joins TRBV4-3 and TRBJ1-1; D unresolved. The CDR3 totals 15 residues. Per the germline V gene, CDR1 is LGHNA and CDR2 is YSLEER. V gave up 1 base and J gave up 4 bases, with 13 bases separating them.

V is TRBV7-6 and J is TRBJ1-5, with D tentatively TRBD1 (5 bases). The CDR3 spans 15 residues. The V and J ends lost 5 bases and 1 base respectively, with 12 bases between them. The germline V gene has CDR1 SGHVS and CDR2 FNYEAQ. The CDR3 spells CASSPGGGSNQPQHF. The DNA of the CDR3 is TGTGCCAGCAGCCCCGGGGGAGGGAGCAATCAGCCCCAGCATTTT. Full variable domain (remainder filled in from reference TRBV7-6 and TRBJ1-5): GAGVSQSPRYKVTKRGQDVALRCDPISGHVSLYWYRQALGQGPEFLTYFNYEAQQDKSGLPNDRFSAERPEGSISTLTIQRTEQRDSAMYRCASSPGGGSNQPQHFGDGTRLSIL.

The rearrangement links TRBV28 to TRBJ2-1, with 7 bases lining up with TRBD1. Germline V gene sequence: CDR1 MDHEN, CDR2 SYDVKM. The CDR3 has 16 residues. V shed 6 bases, J shed 0 bases, and the junction held 8 bases outside the gene matches. The CDR3 region is CASRRPGTASYNEQFF. The CDR3, as DNA: TGTGCCAGCAGAAGACCAGGGACAGCCTCCTACAATGAGCAGTTCTTC. Variable domain in full (rest from reference TRBV28 and TRBJ2-1): DVKVTQSSRYLVKRTGEKVFLECVQDMDHENMFWYRQDPGLGLRLIYFSYDVKMKEKGDIPEGYSVSREKKERFSLILESASTNQTSMYLCASRRPGTASYNEQFFGPGTRLTVL.

CDR3 coding DNA: TGTGCCAGCGGCTCGGCTAGCGCAGGGTACAATGAGCAGTTCTTC. Translation: CASGSASAGYNEQFF. V and J are TRBV6-5 and TRBJ2-1; TRBD2 is a possible D gene (6 bases). The V end was cut by 8 bases, the J end by 4 bases, with 18 bases between. Per germline, CDR1 MNHEY and CDR2 SVGAGI. This CDR3 has 15 residues.

The chain is built from TRBV11-2 and TRBJ2-7; TRBD2 is a possible D gene (5 bases). V was clipped by 2 bases and J by 5 bases, with 10 bases between them. This CDR3 comprises 13 residues. Germline CDR1 is SGHAT and CDR2 is FQNNGV. CDR3 sequence (DNA): TGTGCCAGCAGCTTACTGAGGGCAGACGAGCAGTACTTC. This gives the protein CASSLLRADEQYF.

The chain employs TRBV5-1 and TRBJ2-6; TRBD2 agrees at 15 bases. The V gene end was trimmed by 3 bases and the J gene end by 0 bases; junction bases not matched to a gene: 4. This CDR3 is 19 amino acids long. Germline CDR1 reads SGHRS; CDR2 reads YFSETQ. CDR3 sequence reads: CASSSGLAGGPSGANVLTF. The CDR3 DNA reads as TGCGCCAGCAGCTCGGGACTAGCGGGGGGACCCTCTGGGGCCAACGTCCTGACTTTC.

The chain is built from TRBV11-2 and TRBJ2-7; 9 bases line up with TRBD2. V lost 0 bases to trimming and J lost 4 bases; unmatched junction nucleotides: 10. The length of the CDR3 is 17 residues. Germline-derived CDR1 and CDR2 are SGHAT and FQNNGV. The CDR3 loop reads CASSLDRLAGGKYEQYF. The CDR3 DNA follows: TGTGCCAGCAGCTTAGATCGACTGGCGGGAGGGAAGTACGAGCAGTACTTC.

J is TRBJ1-2 and V is TRBV6-5; 7 bases map to TRBD1. The CDR3 runs to 15 residues. Germline trimming cut 0 bases from V and 3 bases from J; bases unmatched to any gene: 4. Germline CDR1 is MNHEY and CDR2 is SVGAGI. Here the CDR3 reads CASSYSGQVDYGYTF. In DNA form, the CDR3 reads TGTGCCAGCAGTTACTCCGGACAGGTGGACTATGGCTACACCTTC.

This clone was observed a single time. The V gene is TRBV27, the J gene TRBJ2-7, with 7 bases identical to TRBD1. CDR1 is MNHEY, CDR2 SMNVEV, per germline (reference sequence). This CDR3 contains 14 residues. V lost 6 bases and J lost 3; bases outside the gene matches: 8. In DNA form, the CDR3 reads TGTGCCAGCAGCGGGAATCGGGACAGCTACGAGCAGTACTTC. It yields the protein CASSGNRDSYEQYF.

The V gene is TRBV5-1, the J gene TRBJ2-1; maybe TRBD1 (5 bases). The CDR3 sequence is 15 residues long. V was cut by 4 bases and J by 4 bases, with 15 bases left in between. CDR1 is SGHRS, CDR2 YFSETQ, per germline. The chain's CDR3 is CASSVGQGLYNEQFF. The CDR3 DNA reads TGCGCCAGCAGCGTTGGGCAGGGTCTTTACAATGAGCAGTTCTTC.

The chain is built from TRBV4-1 and TRBJ2-4; the match to TRBD2 covers 7 bases. The V segment lost 1 base and the J segment 1 base; nucleotides outside the gene matches: 13. Germline lookup yields CDR1 MGHRA and CDR2 YSYEKL. CDR3 length equals 19 residues. DNA for the CDR3: TGCGCCAGCAGCCAAGTCGCTAGCGGCGAGGGTGTGGCCAAAAACATTCAGTACTTC. Translation gives CASSQVASGEGVAKNIQYF.

V is TRBV29-1 and J is TRBJ2-7, with TRBD2 identical over 9 bases. Germline V gene lookup returns CDR1 SQVTM and CDR2 ANQGSEA. The CDR3 covers 15 residues. After removal of 5 bases from V and 3 bases from J, the junction contained 11 bases not matched to a gene. CDR3: CSVWEGLAGRYEQYF. CDR3 coding DNA: TGCAGCGTTTGGGAGGGGCTAGCGGGACGCTACGAGCAGTACTTC.

The rearrangement links TRBV9 to TRBJ1-1; a possible D gene is TRBD1 (5 bases). In germline, CDR1 is SGDLS, CDR2 YYNGEE. CDR3 length: 14 residues. V lost 0 bases to trimming and J lost 4 bases, with 10 bases between them. The CDR3 spells CASSVGGGSTEAFF. The DNA for the CDR3 is TGTGCCAGCAGCGTAGGCGGGGGTAGCACTGAAGCTTTCTTT. Based on the CDR3 plus reference TRBV9 and TRBJ1-1, the full variable domain is DSGVTQTPKHLITATGQRVTLRCSPRSGDLSVYWYQQSLDQGLQFLIQYYNGEERAKGNILERFSAQQFPDLHSELNLSSLELGDSALYFCASSVGGGSTEAFFGQGTRLTVV.

The chain uses TRBV5-4 and TRBJ1-6, with TRBD1 identical over 11 bases. Germline-derived CDR1 and CDR2 are SGHNT and YYREEE (reference sequence). The CDR3 has 18 amino acids. Trimming cost V 0 bases and J 9 bases; bases outside gene matches: 11. CDR3 sequence: CASSLGTDRGLWSSPLHF. As DNA, the CDR3 is TGTGCCAGCAGCTTGGGTACGGACAGGGGGCTATGGAGTTCACCCCTCCACTTT.

The chain employs TRBV7-9 and TRBJ2-6; a possible D gene is TRBD2 (6 bases). CDR1 is SEHNR and CDR2 is FQNEAQ in the germline V gene (reference sequence). The CDR3 has 16 residues. The V end lost 7 bases, the J end lost 0 bases, and 13 bases lay between the germline ends. In DNA, the CDR3 is TGTGCCAGCACCCGACCACTAGCCTCTGGGGCCAACGTCCTGACTTTC. Its translation is CASTRPLASGANVLTF.

This rearrangement joins TRBV7-8 to TRBJ2-1; 8 bases map to TRBD1. Germline values: CDR1 SGHVS, CDR2 FQNEAQ. Trimming took 5 bases from V and 7 from J; bases not matched to a gene: 4. The CDR3 is 13 amino acids. This CDR3 is CASSRHRGNEQFF. CDR3 bases: TGTGCCAGCAGCCGGCACAGGGGGAATGAGCAGTTCTTC.

The chain carries TRBV4-2 and TRBJ2-5, with D uncertain. The DNA matches TRBJ2-7 better at its end, which makes the J call doubtful. CDR1 and CDR2 from the germline V gene are LGHNA and YNFKEQ. The CDR3 extends over 15 amino acids. CDR3 nucleotides: TGTGCCAGCAGCCGCGGCTCGGCCAGCTCCTACGAGCAGTACTTC. Protein product: CASSRGSASSYEQYF.

This chain uses TRBV18 with TRBJ2-3, with TRBD2 matching 12 bases. The CDR3 is 16 amino acids. Germline V lookup: CDR1 KGHSH, CDR2 LQKENI. The trim removed 5 bases at V and 2 bases at J, leaving 5 bases unmatched. CDR3 in amino acids: CASSSLAGGDTDTQYF. In nucleotides, the CDR3 is TGTGCCAGCTCATCGCTAGCGGGAGGGGACACAGATACGCAGTATTTT.

The chain is built from TRBV4-3 and TRBJ2-7; tentative D call: TRBD2 (7 bases). CDR3 length: 13 amino acids. CDR1 and CDR2 from the germline V gene are LGHNA and YSLEER. Trimming left V 6 bases short and J 7 bases short, with 16 bases between. This chain's CDR3 is CASSVGGREEQYF. As DNA, the CDR3 is TGCGCCAGCAGTGTGGGGGGGCGCGAAGAGCAGTACTTC.

CDR3 nucleotide sequence: TGCGCCAGCAGCTTTAGCGGGGGCACAGATACGCAGTATTTT. This translates into CASSFSGGTDTQYF. The chain employs TRBV5-1 and TRBJ2-3; 8 nucleotides line up with TRBD2. The CDR3 is 14 amino acids. Germline V gives CDR1 SGHRS, CDR2 YFSETQ. V was pared by 2 bases and J by 1 base, with 0 bases of the junction left unmatched.

A word on this clone: A far larger clone lies a single base away; this is likely a read error. This chain connects TRBV28 to TRBJ2-3; D is possibly TRBD1 (5 bases). The CDR3 runs 12 residues. Germline CDR1 MDHEN, CDR2 SYDVKM. Trimming cost V 6 bases and J 4 bases, with 8 bases left between them. The CDR3 bases are TGTGCCAGCAGCCGCAGGGCAGATACGCAGTATTTT. It encodes CASSRRADTQYF.

This clone was counted only a few times. The chain links TRBV28 to TRBJ1-5, with D unresolved. This CDR3 comprises 14 residues. Trimming left V 4 bases short and J 1 base short, with 8 bases between. CDR1 is MDHEN, CDR2 SYDVKM, per germline. CDR3 bases: TGTGCCAGCAGTTCCACACTAAGCAATCAGCCCCAGCATTTT. Translation gives CASSSTLSNQPQHF.

This chain connects TRBV4-3 to TRBJ1-2; possible D gene TRBD1, 5 bases. Germline-derived CDR1 and CDR2 are LGHNA and YSLEER. CDR3 length: 15 residues. V lost 1 base and J 4 bases, leaving 13 bases between the germline ends. The chain's CDR3 is CASSQGRQSAYGYTF. CDR3 nucleotides: TGCGCCAGCAGCCAAGGCCGACAGTCAGCCTATGGCTACACCTTC.